The T cell receptor (beta chain) described here comes from a study of T cells in localized non-small cell lung cancer. Comments on this clone: The junction shows a germline mismatch at one end, possibly a read error.

This CDR3 is 15 amino acids long. Germline loops: CDR1 SNHLY, CDR2 FYNNEI. Sequencing used immunoSEQ multiplex PCR; TCRdb keeps in-frame clones, though not all of them. This table holds about 76,000 clones, approximately 88% found once. This clonotype originated in a female donor over 55 with stage I lung adenocarcinoma. The specimen comprised peripheral blood, sampled before any cancer treatment. The rearrangement links TRBV2 to TRBJ2-5; 9 bases map to TRBD2. DNA for the CDR3: TGTGCCGGCAGGTTACTAGCGGGCCGCGCGCAGACCCAGTACTTC. Translation gives CAGRLLAGRAQTQYF. Using reference TRBV2 and TRBJ2-5 for the parts outside the CDR3, the full variable domain is EPEVTQTPSHQVTQMGQEVILRCVPISNHLYFYWYRQILGQKVEFLVSFYNNEISEKSEIFDDQFSVERPDGSNFTLKIRSTKLEDSAMYFCAGRLLAGRAQTQYFGPGTRLLVL.